Listed below are T cell receptor beta chains from one sample, sequenced in a study of regulatory T cells in long-lasting Graves disease. TCRdb passed the multiplex PCR reads through MiXCR, listing each CDR3 protein once. The top ten clones hold less than 15% of a sample with around 450,000 distinct CDR3 sequences, roughly 16% of them seen once. This sample also appeared in a second study, on T cells in Graves' hyperthyroidism and ophthalmopathy.

Sequencing used peripheral blood mononuclear cells (PBMCs), obtained at new diagnosis, from a patient treated with antithyroid drugs. These receptors all stem from a man aged 35 to 55 with Graves disease. The CDR3 runs from the conserved cysteine through the conserved F or W. D genes are given only for firm matches. A clone size is listed for some rows: how often the clone was seen (once, few, many), or a class if it is expanded.

few	TRBD2	TRBV5-6	TRBJ2-7	TGTGCCAGCAGCTTGGATACAGGGACTAGTCTCTACGAGCAGTACTTC	CASSLDTGTSLYEQYF
few	-	TRBV9	TRBJ2-7	TGTGCCAGCAGCGTAGGATCCGCCGGCTACGAGCAGTACTTC	CASSVGSAGYEQYF
few	-	TRBV24-1	TRBJ2-1	TGTGCCACCAGTGATTTGTCGGGGCGGCAGTTCTTC	CATSDLSGRQFF
once	TRBD1	TRBV6-9	TRBJ2-7	TGTGCCAGCAGTTACGCCGGGACAGGGGGCTCAAGCTACGAGCAGTACTTC	CASSYAGTGGSSYEQYF
-	-	TRBV4-1	TRBJ2-1	TGCGCCAGCAGCCACTTTCGGCTATACAATGAGCAGTTCTTC	CASSHFRLYNEQFF
-	-	TRBV20-1	TRBJ2-1	TGCAGTGCTAGCACCGGCCCCCTGGGTAATGAGCAGTTCTTC	CSASTGPLGNEQFF
once	-	TRBV10-1	TRBJ2-2	TGCGCCAGCAGTGCAACTGCCACCGGGGAGCTGTTTTTT	CASSATATGELFF
many	-	TRBV7-7	TRBJ2-2	TGTGCCAGCAGCCCGGGGGTTTCGAACACCGGGGAGCTGTTTTTT	CASSPGVSNTGELFF
many	-	TRBV2	TRBJ2-7	TGTGCCAGCAGGGTTACCGATTTAACATACGAGCAGTACTTC	CASRVTDLTYEQYF
many	-	TRBV18	TRBJ2-5	TGTGCCAGCTCAGACGACTATGTGCAAGAGACCCAGTACTTC	CASSDDYVQETQYF
many	-	TRBV9	TRBJ2-4	TGCGCCAGCAGCTTGGCGGGACAGATAGCCAAAAACATTCAGTACTTC	CASSLAGQIAKNIQYF
many	TRBD1	TRBV2	TRBJ1-6	TGTGCCAGCAGTGAAATGGACAGGGGGTTCTCTTCACCCCTCCACTTT	CASSEMDRGFSSPLHF
few	-	TRBV7-9	TRBJ2-6	TGTGCCAGCAGCCCAAGGTCAGGTCCGTATGTCCTGACTTTC	CASSPRSGPYVLTF
many	-	TRBV7-8	TRBJ1-4	TGTGCCAGCAGCTTAGGAGTCCTGGCAACTAATGAAAAACTGTTTTTT	CASSLGVLATNEKLFF
few	TRBD1	TRBV6-1	TRBJ2-7	TGTGCCAGCAGGGTCCAGGGACAGGGACCCTTAGAGCAGTACTTC	CASRVQGQGPLEQYF
-	TRBD2	TRBV9	TRBJ2-2	TGTGCCAGCAGCGTAGAACTAGCGGACACCGGGGAGCTGTTTTTT	CASSVELADTGELFF
few	-	TRBV7-2	TRBJ2-3	TGTGCCAGCAGCGCAGAGGGGCAGGGGTTAGATACGCAGTATTTT	CASSAEGQGLDTQYF
-	TRBD2	TRBV5-4	TRBJ2-1	TGTGCCAGCAGCACAGGAGGCGGGAGGTCTTACAATGAGCAGTTCTTC	CASSTGGGRSYNEQFF
-	-	TRBV9	TRBJ1-2	TGTGCCAGCAGCCCTGGGACATCAAATGGCTACACCTTC	CASSPGTSNGYTF
few	TRBD2	TRBV30	TRBJ2-3	TGTGCCTGGAGTGAAGCGGGGGCTAGCACAGATACGCAGTATTTT	CAWSEAGASTDTQYF
many	-	TRBV5-6	TRBJ2-3	TGTGCCAGCAGCCCAGAGCCTGGAGTGGATACGCAGTATTTT	CASSPEPGVDTQYF
few	-	TRBV4-1	TRBJ2-2	TGCGCCAGCAGCGGAACAGGGACTGGTACCCGGGAGCTGTTTTTT	CASSGTGTGTRELFF
-	-	TRBV6-2/TRBV6-3	TRBJ1-2	TGTGCCACCAGCCCTGTTGCGGGGCCGCGGTCGGGTGGCTACACCTTC	CATSPVAGPRSGGYTF
once	-	TRBV12-3/TRBV12-4	TRBJ1-5	TGTGCCAGCAGTTTCCGGGTTCGTCAGCCCCAGCATTTT	CASSFRVRQPQHF
many	TRBD2	TRBV28	TRBJ2-7	TGTGCCAGCAGTTGGGGAGGGACGGATTCGTACGAGCAGTACTTC	CASSWGGTDSYEQYF
many	TRBD1	TRBV6-1	TRBJ1-1	TGTGCCAGCAGTACCCATTCGACAGGGGTAATGAACACTGAAGCTTTCTTT	CASSTHSTGVMNTEAFF
many	-	TRBV6-1	TRBJ2-7	TGTGCCAGCAGTCCCGAACCTTACGAGCAGTACTTC	CASSPEPYEQYF
many	-	TRBV20-1	TRBJ2-1	TGCAGTCTAGACAGGAACCTCAATGAGCAGTTCTTC	CSLDRNLNEQFF
many	TRBD1	TRBV28	TRBJ2-2	TGTGCCAGCACCGCCGGGACAGGAGGGACCGGGGAGCTGTTTTTT	CASTAGTGGTGELFF
-	-	TRBV10-3	TRBJ1-1	TGTGCCATCAAGATACAGGAAAACACTGAAGCTTTCTTT	CAIKIQENTEAFF
many	TRBD1	TRBV20-1	TRBJ2-5	TGCAGTGCTAGCTCCGGGGACAGCCCCGAGACCCAGTACTTC	CSASSGDSPETQYF
many	-	TRBV12-3/TRBV12-4	TRBJ2-1	TGTGCCAGCAGTTACTCGCGGGACTCTAGTGAGCAGTTCTTC	CASSYSRDSSEQFF
many	-	TRBV6-2/TRBV6-3	TRBJ2-7	TGTGCCAGCAGTTATTTGGGGAAGCCCTACGAGCAGTACTTC	CASSYLGKPYEQYF
many	-	TRBV2	TRBJ2-3	TGTGCCAGCAGTTCCCCGGGAAGTATGACAGATACGCAGTATTTT	CASSSPGSMTDTQYF
-	-	TRBV28	TRBJ2-7	TGTGCCAGCAGTCCTCATGTCGAGCAGTACTTC	CASSPHVEQYF
many	TRBD2	TRBV5-6	TRBJ2-1	TGTGCCAGCAGCTCCAGGACTAGCGGGACACCCTACAATGAGCAGTTCTTC	CASSSRTSGTPYNEQFF
-	TRBD1	TRBV7-9	TRBJ2-7	TGTGCCAGCAGCTTAGAAGGGACAGGGTGGTACGAGCAGTACTTC	CASSLEGTGWYEQYF
many	TRBD1	TRBV3-1	TRBJ1-2	TGTGCCAGCAGGGTGACAGGGGGATATGGCTACACCTTC	CASRVTGGYGYTF
few	-	TRBV20-1	TRBJ1-2	TGCAGTGCTTCAGTCGGGGGGCTATTTAACTATGGCTACACCTTC	CSASVGGLFNYGYTF
few	TRBD2	TRBV7-6	TRBJ2-1	TGTGCCAGCAGCTTCGCCACGGGGGGCTACAATGAGCAGTTCTTC	CASSFATGGYNEQFF
-	-	TRBV7-9	TRBJ1-3	TGTGCCAGCAGCTTAGAGGGAACTGGAAACACCATATATTTT	CASSLEGTGNTIYF
many	TRBD2	TRBV2	TRBJ2-2	TGTGCCAGCATTAGCGGGTCGAACACCGGGGAGCTGTTTTTT	CASISGSNTGELFF
-	-	TRBV15	TRBJ2-3	TGTGCCACCGCGGGACGCACAGATACGCAGTATTTT	CATAGRTDTQYF
many	TRBD2	TRBV12-3/TRBV12-4	TRBJ2-3	TGTGCCAGCAGTCCCCTAGCGGGAGGCACAGATACGCAGTATTTT	CASSPLAGGTDTQYF
many	TRBD1	TRBV7-2	TRBJ1-1	TGTGCCAGCAGCCGGCGGACAGGGGGCACTGAAGCTTTCTTT	CASSRRTGGTEAFF
many	-	TRBV28	TRBJ2-7	TGTGCCAGCAGTAACAGAATTGCTCCGGGGGAGCAGTACTTC	CASSNRIAPGEQYF
many	-	TRBV18	TRBJ2-1	TGTGCCAGCTCATCAGCGAGGGTTGACAATGAGCAGTTCTTC	CASSSARVDNEQFF
once	TRBD2	TRBV7-9	TRBJ2-7	TGTGCCAGCAGCACCAGGACTAGCGGGGTCGACGAGCAGTACTTC	CASSTRTSGVDEQYF
-	-	TRBV28	TRBJ1-4	TGTGCCAGCAGTTTAATTTCGGGAAGGCTGTTTTTT	CASSLISGRLFF
many	-	TRBV2	TRBJ1-1	TGTGCCAGCACCGAGGACACGGAGGCTTTCTTT	CASTEDTEAFF
many	-	TRBV2	TRBJ1-6	TGTGCCAGCAGTGAAGACGGGATTAATAATTCACCCCTCCACTTT	CASSEDGINNSPLHF
-	-	TRBV2	TRBJ2-7	TGTGCCAGCTTTGGGGGGCGTAGCGATAGGCAGTACTTC	CASFGGRSDRQYF
many	-	TRBV5-1	TRBJ1-2	TGCGCCAGCAGCTTGGCCGGGGGTGGCTATGGCTACACCTTC	CASSLAGGGYGYTF
many	-	TRBV11-2	TRBJ2-1	TGTGCCAGCGGCGGGCCCGGGCACTACAATGAGCAGTTCTTC	CASGGPGHYNEQFF
many	-	TRBV11-2	TRBJ2-1	TGTGCCAGCAGCCGCAAAGCCCGCAGCTCCTACAATGAGCAGTTCTTC	CASSRKARSSYNEQFF
-	-	TRBV7-3	TRBJ2-2	TGTGCCAGCAGCTTAAATCCTCCCTCGAACGCCGGGGAGCTGTTTTTT	CASSLNPPSNAGELFF
few	TRBD2	TRBV5-1	TRBJ2-2	TGCGCCAGCAGCTTGGCCGTAGGCGGGAGGGCTGACGGGGAGCTGTTTTTT	CASSLAVGGRADGELFF
many	-	TRBV2	TRBJ2-1	TGTGCCATCACACACCGGACTTCCGTCCACAATGAGCAGTTCTTC	CAITHRTSVHNEQFF
many	-	TRBV19	TRBJ1-1	TGTGCCAGTACCACGACGGGGCTAAGCACTGAAGCTTTCTTT	CASTTTGLSTEAFF
-	-	TRBV2	TRBJ2-3	TGTGCCAGCAGTGAGTTGGCCGCCAACACAGATACGCAGTATTTT	CASSELAANTDTQYF